A single sample gave rise to the 13 T cell receptor beta chains below, sequenced in a study of a mutant IDH1 vaccine in newly diagnosed glioma. TCRdb's table, derived via immunoSEQ multiplex PCR, lists solely in-frame clones and lacks some. This sample has around 50,000 clones; about 81% occur once, and the top ten carry roughly 4.5%. Antigens of these TCRs are unknown. Time point in this sample: week 47, end of study. The vaccine gave 300 ug of a 20-mer mutant IDH1 peptide subcutaneously per dose. The source was PBMCs, collected from a glioma patient whose treatment included an IDH1 peptide vaccine. These receptors were obtained from a woman in her twenties or thirties with glioma. Some clones in this sample may be carry-over from other donors' samples.

The J gene is TRBJ2-2, the V gene TRBV2; 9 bases are a match to TRBD1. Germline CDR1 is SNHLY and CDR2 is FYNNEI. This CDR3 comprises 16 residues. J was trimmed by 4 bases and V by 4 bases; bases with no gene match: 7. The CDR3 DNA sequence: TGTGCCAGCAGTGCGCCCGGGACAGGGATCACCGGGGAGCTGTTTTTT. Its translation: CASSAPGTGITGELFF.

This chain links TRBV18 with TRBJ1-1, with no clear D. Germline lookup yields CDR1 KGHSH and CDR2 LQKENI. V was shortened by 3 bases and J by 5 bases, with 10 bases between the two germline ends. CDR3 length: 13 residues. The CDR3 loop is CASSPILETEAFF. The CDR3, as DNA: TGTGCCAGCTCACCGATTCTTGAAACTGAAGCTTTCTTT.

This clone was recorded a few times. The J gene is TRBJ1-2, the V gene TRBV7-9; D remains ambiguous. V lost 6 bases to trimming and J lost 4 bases, with 9 bases between them. In germline, CDR1 is SEHNR, CDR2 FQNEAQ (reference sequence). The CDR3 runs 12 residues. CDR3 DNA sequence: TGTGCCAGCAGTCTTACCACCTATGGCTACACCTTC. Its translation is CASSLTTYGYTF.

The genes are TRBV7-6 and TRBJ2-1, with a possible D match to TRBD2 (5 bases). Per germline, CDR1 SGHVS and CDR2 FNYEAQ. The CDR3 has 15 amino acids. V lost 2 bases, J lost 2 bases, and 10 bases lay in between. The CDR3 sequence: CASSLPAVPYNEQFF. The CDR3 coding sequence is TGTGCCAGCAGCTTACCAGCGGTCCCCTACAATGAGCAGTTCTTC.

The V and J genes are TRBV5-1 and TRBJ1-2; D is uncertain. V was pared by 3 bases and J by 2 bases, with 8 bases between. Germline CDR1 reads SGHRS; CDR2 reads YFSETQ. The CDR3 is 13 amino acids. CDR3 sequence: CASSWGQNYGYTF. The CDR3 nucleotides read TGCGCCAGCAGCTGGGGTCAGAACTATGGCTACACCTTC. Combining the CDR3 with reference TRBV5-1 and TRBJ1-2 gives the whole variable domain KAGVTQTPRYLIKTRGQQVTLSCSPISGHRSVSWYQQTPGQGLQFLFEYFSETQRNKGNFPGRFSGRQFSNSRSEMNVSTLELGDSALYLCASSWGQNYGYTFGSGTRLTVV.

The genes are TRBV28 and TRBJ1-2; no firm D call. CDR3 length equals 13 residues. V lost 6 bases and J 4 bases, leaving 12 bases between the germline ends. Germline V gene sequence: CDR1 MDHEN, CDR2 SYDVKM. The CDR3 DNA sequence: TGTGCCAGCAGCCCGGTTGGGGTCTATGGCTACACCTTC. The encoded protein is CASSPVGVYGYTF.

This clone was counted once. The J gene is TRBJ1-4, the V gene TRBV4-1; D remains ambiguous. V was trimmed by 0 bases and J by 8 bases, leaving 16 bases between them. Germline CDR1 and CDR2: MGHRA and YSYEKL. This CDR3 contains 16 residues. The CDR3 DNA follows: TGCGCCAGCAGCCAAGATCCGGGGTCTTCGAGAGAAAAACTGTTTTTT. Its protein product is CASSQDPGSSREKLFF.

The chain employs TRBV27 and TRBJ1-1; no firm D call. CDR3 length: 13 residues. The germline V and J ends were trimmed by 3 bases and 4 bases, with 9 bases remaining between them. Germline values: CDR1 MNHEY, CDR2 SMNVEV (reference sequence). CDR3 in DNA: TGTGCCAGCAGTTTTGGAGTGGGCACTGAAGCTTTCTTT. This translates into CASSFGVGTEAFF.

This sequence joins TRBV30 and TRBJ1-1; 7 bases line up with TRBD1. Trimming at V came to 0 bases and at J to 5 bases, leaving 0 bases not matched to a gene. The CDR3 totals 12 residues. Germline lookup yields CDR1 GTSNPN and CDR2 SVGIG (reference sequence). CDR3 DNA: TGTGCCTGGAGTGTGGACAGGACTGAAGCTTTCTTT. It specifies CAWSVDRTEAFF.

This clone was seen only once. The chain couples TRBV5-1 to TRBJ2-2, with 7 bases fitting TRBD1. V lost 3 bases and J lost 4; bases outside the gene matches: 6. CDR3 length: 15 amino acids. CDR1 and CDR2 (germline): SGHRS, YFSETQ. The DNA of the CDR3 is TGCGCCAGCAGCTCTAAGGACAGGCTCACCGGGGAGCTGTTTTTT. Residues: CASSSKDRLTGELFF.

The rearrangement uses TRBV5-6 and TRBJ2-3; 9 bases line up with TRBD2. The V and J ends lost 4 bases and 2 bases, in that order; junction bases with no gene match: 5. This CDR3 has 15 amino acids. Per germline, CDR1 SGHDT and CDR2 YYEEEE. CDR3 DNA: TGTGCCAGCAGCGGCATAGCGGGAGCCACAGATACGCAGTATTTT. This codes for CASSGIAGATDTQYF.

This chain uses TRBV2 with TRBJ2-7; D unclear. V was pared by 8 bases and J by 0 bases, with 2 bases between. Germline CDR1 and CDR2: SNHLY and FYNNEI. This CDR3 comprises 10 residues. The CDR3 coding sequence is TGTGCCAGCTCCTCCTACGAGCAGTACTTC. Translating gives CASSSYEQYF.

V usage is TRBV11-2 and J usage is TRBJ1-5, with D possibly TRBD1 on 6 matching bases. Per germline, CDR1 SGHAT and CDR2 FQNNGV. The CDR3 runs to 16 residues. The V gene lost 0 bases and the J gene lost 4 bases, with 13 bases spanning the gap. This chain's CDR3 is CASSLDPGTPNQPQHF. The CDR3 DNA sequence: TGTGCCAGCAGCTTAGATCCCGGGACACCAAATCAGCCCCAGCATTTT.